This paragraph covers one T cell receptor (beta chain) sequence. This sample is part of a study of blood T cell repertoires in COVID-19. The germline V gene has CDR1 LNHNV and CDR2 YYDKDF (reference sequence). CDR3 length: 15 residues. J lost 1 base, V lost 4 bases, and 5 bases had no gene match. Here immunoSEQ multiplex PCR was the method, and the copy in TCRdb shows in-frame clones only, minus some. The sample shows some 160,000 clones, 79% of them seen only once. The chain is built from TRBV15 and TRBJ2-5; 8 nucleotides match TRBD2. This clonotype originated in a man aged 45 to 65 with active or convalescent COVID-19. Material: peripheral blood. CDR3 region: CATSTGREGQETQYF. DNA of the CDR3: TGTGCCACCAGCACGGGACGGGAGGGCCAAGAGACCCAGTACTTC.